The 22 T cell receptor beta chains presented below share a single source sample, sequenced in a study of T-cell reconstitution after alpha-beta-depleted transplantation in children. Using unique molecular identifiers, the investigators prepared the TCRbeta library. From the PCR reads, TCRdb called clonotypes with MiXCR, one entry per CDR3 protein. The sample has approximately 390,000 distinct CDR3 sequences, roughly a tenth seen once; the top ten hold 4.5% to 7%. The sample was PBMCs from the stem cell graft donor, taken from the stem cell graft. Receptor source: a human donor who donated a stem cell graft to a child with acute myeloid leukemia.

The chain employs TRBV7-2 and TRBJ2-1, with 9 nucleotides matching TRBD1. The CDR3 consists of 15 residues. The germline gives CDR1 SGHTA, CDR2 FQGNSA. Germline trimming cut 5 bases from V and 3 bases from J; bases unmatched to any gene: 5. The CDR3 region has the DNA TGTGCCAGCAGCACAAGACAGGGGGACTACAATGAGCAGTTCTTC. Its translation is CASSTRQGDYNEQFF.

This clonotype was detected a few times. This chain links TRBV20-1 with TRBJ1-5; 7 bases fit TRBD1. The J segment lost 0 bases and the V segment lost 2 bases, leaving 7 bases of the junction unmatched. The CDR3 loop spans 16 amino acids. CDR1 and CDR2 (germline): DFQATT, SNEGSKA (reference sequence). CDR3 sequence (DNA): TGCAGTGCTAGATCCGACAGGGAATATAGCAATCAGCCCCAGCATTTT. This codes for CSARSDREYSNQPQHF.

V gene TRBV20-1 combines with J gene TRBJ2-1, with TRBD2 identical over 10 bases. Trimming at V came to 6 bases and at J to 1 base, leaving 3 bases not matched to a gene. Germline CDR1 is DFQATT and CDR2 is SNEGSKA (reference sequence). The CDR3 totals 14 residues. The CDR3 reads CSAQGLASYNEQFF. The CDR3 region has the DNA TGCAGTGCCCAGGGACTAGCGTCCTACAATGAGCAGTTCTTC.

This clonotype was picked up many times. This CDR3 reads CASSFAAGQETQYF. Written as DNA, the CDR3 is TGCGCCAGCAGCTTCGCAGCGGGGCAAGAGACCCAGTACTTC. This chain uses TRBV5-1 with TRBJ2-5; 7 bases fit TRBD2. V lost 2 bases to trimming and J lost 2 bases; unmatched junction nucleotides: 3. Germline values: CDR1 SGHRS, CDR2 YFSETQ. This CDR3 spans 14 amino acids.

This clonotype turned up a few times. The V call is TRBV7-9, the J call TRBJ2-1; D is ambiguous. The CDR3 is 14 residues long. The germline gives CDR1 SEHNR, CDR2 FQNEAQ (reference sequence). Trimming took 1 base from V and 8 from J, leaving 12 bases between them. The CDR3 region is CASSLELGMDEQFF. Here the CDR3 DNA reads TGTGCCAGCAGCTTAGAATTAGGGATGGATGAGCAGTTCTTC.

This clonotype was observed many times. The CDR3, as DNA: TGTGCCAGCACCGTACGGGGACAGGGGTCCACCTACGAGCAGTACTTC. This translates into CASTVRGQGSTYEQYF. This rearrangement joins TRBV6-2 or TRBV6-3 to TRBJ2-7, with TRBD1 matching over 10 bases. The length of the CDR3 is 16 residues. Germline assignment: CDR1 MNHEY and CDR2 SVGEGT. Trimming removed 7 bases from V and 2 bases from J; junction bases left unmatched: 11.

The chain links TRBV7-6 to TRBJ1-6; the D is unclear. Germline V gene data show CDR1 as SGHVS and CDR2 as FNYEAQ. The CDR3 spans 13 residues. V lost 5 bases to trimming and J lost 9 bases, with 11 bases between them. The CDR3 reads CASSLNSRSPLHF. The DNA for the CDR3 is TGTGCCAGCAGCCTGAATTCGCGTTCACCCCTCCACTTT.

The chain employs TRBV19 and TRBJ2-1, with D maybe TRBD2 (6 bases). Trimming took off 2 bases at V and 7 bases at J, with 15 bases between the two ends. CDR1 and CDR2 (germline): LNHDA, SQIVND (reference sequence). The CDR3 covers 15 residues. The CDR3 region is CASSIRGLAWNEQFF. CDR3 in DNA: TGTGCCAGTAGTATAAGGGGACTGGCGTGGAATGAGCAGTTCTTC.

In this sample, this clonotype turned up many times. The J gene is TRBJ2-2, the V gene TRBV12-3 or TRBV12-4; D gene ambiguous. The CDR3 totals 15 residues. Deletions cut 2 bases from V and 0 bases from J, with 7 bases between. The CDR3 protein is CASSLTGANTGELFF. CDR3 DNA: TGTGCCAGCAGTTTAACCGGCGCGAACACCGGGGAGCTGTTTTTT.

Only a few counts were recorded for this clonotype. J is TRBJ2-1 and V is TRBV27, with TRBD1 matching over 7 bases. V trimming: 7 bases; J trimming: 8 bases; junction bases outside the gene matches: 14. The germline V gene has CDR1 MNHEY and CDR2 SMNVEV (reference sequence). The CDR3 runs to 15 residues. CDR3 coding DNA: TGTGCCAGCACAAGACAGGGAGACCCCTTGGATGAGCAGTTCTTC. Its protein is CASTRQGDPLDEQFF.

This clonotype was detected a few times. The chain couples TRBV5-1 to TRBJ2-1; D perhaps matches TRBD2 (5 bases). Germline V gene lookup returns CDR1 SGHRS and CDR2 YFSETQ. V lost 3 bases, J lost 4 bases, and 17 bases lay in between. The CDR3 runs to 16 residues. DNA for the CDR3: TGCGCCAGCAGCTCGGGAATAGGTGGGTTTTACAATGAGCAGTTCTTC. Translation gives CASSSGIGGFYNEQFF.

The chain recombines TRBV15 with TRBJ2-7; D is unresolved. Germline CDR1 and CDR2: LNHNV and YYDKDF (reference sequence). V was cut by 0 bases and J by 2 bases, with 11 bases left in between. The CDR3 spans 15 residues. Written as DNA, the CDR3 is TGTGCCACCAGCAGAGAGGCTATTCAGGCCTACGAGCAGTACTTC. Translated, it gives CATSREAIQAYEQYF.

The chain is built from TRBV9 and TRBJ1-1; D remains unclear. The CDR3 contains 14 residues. The germline CDR1 and CDR2 sequences are SGDLS and YYNGEE. V was trimmed by 4 bases and J by 5 bases, leaving 15 bases between them. CDR3 DNA sequence: TGTGCCAGCAGCCCCCAAGTGGGTAGGACTGAAGCTTTCTTT. Translated, it gives CASSPQVGRTEAFF.

This chain links TRBV5-1 with TRBJ1-2; 7 nucleotides line up with TRBD1. Germline V CDR1 and CDR2: SGHRS, YFSETQ. V lost 4 bases and J lost 8; bases outside the gene matches: 14. CDR3 length: 15 amino acids. The CDR3 DNA sequence: TGCGCCAGCAGCCTCTCCCCAGCGGACAGGTGGGGCTACACCTTC. As protein: CASSLSPADRWGYTF.

The CDR3 region is CSAINPGGSKNIQYF. The CDR3 DNA follows: TGCAGTGCTATAAATCCTGGCGGTTCCAAAAACATTCAGTACTTC. The chain couples TRBV20-1 to TRBJ2-4; D ambiguous. The CDR3 totals 15 residues. Germline CDR1 DFQATT, CDR2 SNEGSKA (reference sequence). Trimming removed 4 bases from V and 2 bases from J, with 15 bases in between.

In this sample, this clonotype turned up many times. The chain combines TRBV5-4 with TRBJ1-1; no clear D gene. Per the germline V gene, CDR1 is SGHNT and CDR2 is YYREEE (reference sequence). The CDR3 runs to 12 residues. The V and J ends lost 4 bases and 5 bases respectively, with 9 bases between them. The CDR3, as DNA: TGTGCCAGCAGCACTCTGGAGACTGAAGCTTTCTTT. Amino acids: CASSTLETEAFF.

This clonotype was observed many times. The chain joins TRBV10-2 to TRBJ2-1, with D possibly being TRBD2 (5 bases). This CDR3 spans 14 amino acids. Germline V CDR1 and CDR2: WSHSY, SAAADI. Trimming cost V 2 bases and J 8 bases, with 13 bases left between them. CDR3 in DNA: TGCGCCAGCAGTGAGGACGTTGGGAGCTATGAGCAGTTCTTC. Translating it yields CASSEDVGSYEQFF.

The chain recombines TRBV7-8 with TRBJ2-3; no reliable D call. This CDR3 is built from 13 residues. Germline V gene data show CDR1 as SGHVS and CDR2 as FQNEAQ. V lost 6 bases and J lost 4, with 11 bases in between. The CDR3 sequence is CASSNRGPDTQYF. CDR3 nucleotides: TGTGCCAGCAGTAACCGTGGTCCAGATACGCAGTATTTT.

This clonotype came up a few times. Sequence at one end of the junction differs from germline and may be a read error. The chain has TRBV7-7 and TRBJ2-5, with 10 bases fitting TRBD2. CDR3 size: 15 residues. Germline CDR1 is SSHAT and CDR2 is FNYEAQ (reference sequence). The CDR3 coding sequence is TGTGCTAGCAGCTTAGCGGGAGGAATCCAAGAGACCCAGTACTTC. As protein: CASSLAGGIQETQYF.

The V call is TRBV12-5, the J call TRBJ2-7; D might be TRBD1 (6 bases). The CDR3 totals 12 residues. Per the germline V gene, CDR1 is LGHNT and CDR2 is FRNRAP. CDR3 amino acids: CASGQQGYEQYV. CDR3 sequence (DNA): TGTGCTAGTGGTCAACAGGGCTACGAGCAGTATGTC.

The V and J genes are TRBV5-1 and TRBJ2-7; 9 nucleotides agree with TRBD2. With 6 bases clipped from V and 2 bases from J, the junction kept 9 bases outside the gene matches. The CDR3 is 15 amino acids. The germline CDR1 and CDR2 sequences are SGHRS and YFSETQ. The CDR3 protein is CASTVSSGMAYEQYF. CDR3 nucleotide sequence: TGCGCCAGCACAGTTTCTAGCGGGATGGCCTACGAGCAGTACTTC.

This chain joins TRBV6-5 and TRBJ2-4, with 9 nucleotides matching TRBD1. V lost 2 bases and J lost 3; bases outside the gene matches: 5. Per the germline V gene, CDR1 is MNHEY and CDR2 is SVGAGI. The CDR3 spans 16 residues. The CDR3 protein is CASSYLGQGGKNIQYF. The DNA for the CDR3 is TGTGCCAGCAGTTACCTGGGACAGGGAGGCAAAAACATTCAGTACTTC.